This TCR beta chain is from a study of vaccination and CD4 T cells after COVID-19. This clonotype was counted only a few times. Its cognate antigen is unknown. Sequencing of the DNA from cultured CD4+ T cells was carried out with the Oncomine TCR Beta short-read assay. TCRdb re-called the PCR reads through MiXCR, storing one row per CDR3 protein. The sample shows about 15,000 distinct CDR3 sequences, approximately 55% of them seen only once. Regarding treatment: roughly nine-day PBMC culture with coronavirus spike peptide pools or control peptides (ViraFEST assay). CDR1 and CDR2 from the germline V gene are DFQATT and SNEGSKA (reference sequence). Trimming cost V 3 bases and J 3 bases; bases outside gene matches: 5. There are 15 residues in the CDR3.

This chain connects TRBV20-1 to TRBJ2-3; 11 bases are shared with TRBD2. The source is a human donor who had recovered from COVID-19. The sequenced sample was CD4+ T cells from blood, cultured in vitro, obtained before SARS-CoV-2 vaccination. DNA of the CDR3: TGCAGTGCTAGGGGTAGCGGGGGGGCTACAGATACGCAGTATTTT. Amino acid sequence: CSARGSGGATDTQYF.